Described below is a single TCR beta chain sequence and its context. Original processing notes: Estimation of nucleated cell counts relied on the amplification of reference gene primers. Generated by immunoSEQ multiplex PCR, the TCRdb table keeps only in-frame clones and is missing some. That table is the source of V, J and clone size, and D and trimming were worked out from the DNA. This sample yields around 130,000 clones, of which 75% to 85% are seen a single time; around 3% belongs to the top ten. Trimming left V 2 bases short and J 6 bases short, with 11 bases between. From germline, CDR1 is MNHEY and CDR2 SVGAGI. The length of the CDR3 is 13 residues. These data originate in a study of blood T cell repertoires in COVID-19. Whole-study context: The samples span acute and convalescent COVID-19 from the United States, Italy and Spain.

The J gene is TRBJ2-7, the V gene TRBV6-5, with a possible D match to TRBD1 (6 bases). The sequencing sample was made of peripheral blood. The source of this sequence is a man between 50 and 59 years old with acute or convalescent COVID-19. Here the CDR3 reads CASSYGAGVEQYF. The CDR3 DNA is TGTGCCAGCAGTTACGGGGCAGGGGTCGAGCAGTACTTC.